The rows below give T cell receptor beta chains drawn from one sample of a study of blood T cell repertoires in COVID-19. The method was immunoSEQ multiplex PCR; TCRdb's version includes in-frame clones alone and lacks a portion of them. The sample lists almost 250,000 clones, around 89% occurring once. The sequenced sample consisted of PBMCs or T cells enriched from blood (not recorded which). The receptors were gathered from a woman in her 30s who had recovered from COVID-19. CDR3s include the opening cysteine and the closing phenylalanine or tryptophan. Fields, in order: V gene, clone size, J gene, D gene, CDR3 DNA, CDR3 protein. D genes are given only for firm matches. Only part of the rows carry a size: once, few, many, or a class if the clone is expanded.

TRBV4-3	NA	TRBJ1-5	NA	TGCGCCAGCAGCCAAGATCTCGGTCAGCCCCAGCATTTT	CASSQDLGQPQHF
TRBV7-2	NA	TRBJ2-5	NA	TGTGCCAGCAGCTTAGTGTCCTACAGGGAAGGGACCCAGTACTTC	CASSLVSYREGTQYF
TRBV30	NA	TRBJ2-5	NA	TGTGCCTGGAGTCTAATGGCAGGGGAAGAGACCCAGTACTTC	CAWSLMAGEETQYF
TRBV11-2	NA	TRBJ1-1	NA	TGTGCCAGCAGCTTCCTAACAGTGTTGAACACTGAAGCTTTCTTT	CASSFLTVLNTEAFF
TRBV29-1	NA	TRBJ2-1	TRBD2	TGCAGCGAGGAACGGACTAGCCCGAATGAGCAGTTCTTC	CSEERTSPNEQFF
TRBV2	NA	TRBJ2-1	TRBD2	TGTGCCAGCAGGAAACCCTTAGCGGGAGGTGCGTACAATGAGCAGTTCTTC	CASRKPLAGGAYNEQFF
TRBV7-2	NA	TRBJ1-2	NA	TGTGCCAGCAGCGCCGACACACCATTCTATGGCTACACCTTC	CASSADTPFYGYTF
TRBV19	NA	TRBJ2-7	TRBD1	TGTGCCAGTAGTGAAGTCCGGGACAGGGAAGAGCAGTACTTC	CASSEVRDREEQYF
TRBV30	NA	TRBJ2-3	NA	TGTGCCTGGATGGAACAGGGCCACACAGATACGCAGTATTTT	CAWMEQGHTDTQYF
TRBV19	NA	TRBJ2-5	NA	TGTGCCACCGACAGGGGAGGGCAAGAGACCCAGTACTTC	CATDRGGQETQYF
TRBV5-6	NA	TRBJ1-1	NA	TGTGCCAGCAGCTTGCCGGGGACTGAAGCTTTCTTT	CASSLPGTEAFF
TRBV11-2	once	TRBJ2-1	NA	TGTGCCAGCAGCTTAGGAGCGTCGGGCTACAATGAGCAGTTCTTC	CASSLGASGYNEQFF
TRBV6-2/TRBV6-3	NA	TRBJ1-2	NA	TGTGCCAGCAGTTACGCGGGGGTCGATAGAAACTATGGCTACACCTTC	CASSYAGVDRNYGYTF
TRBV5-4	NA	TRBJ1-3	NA	TGTGCCAGCAGCTTGGGACAGGCATACTCTGGAAACACCATATATTTT	CASSLGQAYSGNTIYF
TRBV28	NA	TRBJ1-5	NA	TGTGCCAGCAGTACCTCGTCCGTCTATTCTTTAAATCAGCCCCAGCATTTT	CASSTSSVYSLNQPQHF
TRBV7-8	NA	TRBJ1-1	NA	TGTGCCAGCAGCTTAGCTGGAGCCTACACTGAAGCTTTCTTT	CASSLAGAYTEAFF
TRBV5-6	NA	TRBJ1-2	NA	TGTGCCAGCAGCTTGTTCAGGACAGTAGTCTATGGCTACACCTTC	CASSLFRTVVYGYTF
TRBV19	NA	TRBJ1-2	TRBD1	TGTGCCAGTAGCCACCCCGGACAGGCGGGGGGCTACACCTTC	CASSHPGQAGGYTF
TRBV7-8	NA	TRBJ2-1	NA	TGTGCCAGCAGCCCACCCCCGGGACATAGCTACAATGAGCAGTTCTTC	CASSPPPGHSYNEQFF
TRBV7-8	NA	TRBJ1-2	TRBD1	TGTGCCGGGGGGGACAGGGGGCTGGGAGGCTACACCTTC	CAGGDRGLGGYTF
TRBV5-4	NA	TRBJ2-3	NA	TGTGCCAGCAGCTTGTCCGTGGGCGGGGCAGATACGCAGTATTTT	CASSLSVGGADTQYF
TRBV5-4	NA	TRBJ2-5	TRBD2	TGTGCCAGCACCACTAATGGACTAGCGGAGCAAGAGACCCAGTACTTC	CASTTNGLAEQETQYF
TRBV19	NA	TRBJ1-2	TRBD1	TGTGCCACCAGGGACCCGACAGGGGATGGCTACACCTTC	CATRDPTGDGYTF
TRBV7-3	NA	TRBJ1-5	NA	TGTGCCAGCAGCCCGAGGTCAGGGGACAATCAGCCCCAGCATTTT	CASSPRSGDNQPQHF
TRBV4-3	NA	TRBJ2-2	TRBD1	TGCGCCAGCAGCCTCGGGACAGGGGAAGCCGGGGAGCTGTTTTTT	CASSLGTGEAGELFF
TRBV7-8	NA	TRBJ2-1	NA	TGTGCCAGCAGCCCCACCGGGACAACCTCGATTGCCTACAATGAGCAGTTCTTC	CASSPTGTTSIAYNEQFF
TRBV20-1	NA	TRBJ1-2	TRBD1	TGCAGTGCTAGTGGAGGGGGCATCTTCAGGAACTATGGCTACACCTTC	CSASGGGIFRNYGYTF
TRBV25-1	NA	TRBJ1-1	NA	TGTGCCAGCAGTGAAGTGGGGCGAGGGAACACTGAAGCTTTCTTT	CASSEVGRGNTEAFF
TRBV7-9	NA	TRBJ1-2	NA	TGTGCCAGCAGCACCGTCTCCCAGGGAGGATATGGCTACACCTTC	CASSTVSQGGYGYTF
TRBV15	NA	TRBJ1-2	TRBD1	TGTGCCACCAGCAGGTCACAGGGGGCTGATGGCTACACCTTC	CATSRSQGADGYTF
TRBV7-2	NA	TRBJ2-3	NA	TGTGCCAGCAGTCCCTGGGGGGGCACAGATACGCAGTATTTT	CASSPWGGTDTQYF
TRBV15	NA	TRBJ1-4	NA	TGTGCCACCAGCAGAGACCCCCGTGGACAGTGGGATGAAAAACTGTTTTTT	CATSRDPRGQWDEKLFF
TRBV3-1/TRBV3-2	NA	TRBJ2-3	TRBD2	TGTGCCAGCAGCCAACCCTCGACTAGCGGGAGTCGGACAGATACGCAGTATTTT	CASSQPSTSGSRTDTQYF
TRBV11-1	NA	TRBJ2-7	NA	TGTGCCAGCAGTTCTACAGGTTTTGGCGAGCAGTACTTC	CASSSTGFGEQYF
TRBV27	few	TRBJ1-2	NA	TGTGCCAGCAGTAACTTTGGAGGGGCAAAGGGCTACACCTTC	CASSNFGGAKGYTF
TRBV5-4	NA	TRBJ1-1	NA	TGTGCCAGCAGCTTGCCGACGGGGAGGGCTGAAGCTTTCTTT	CASSLPTGRAEAFF
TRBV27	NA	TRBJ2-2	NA	TGTGCCAGCAGTTTAATAAGACAGAAGACGAACACCGGGGAGCTGTTTTTT	CASSLIRQKTNTGELFF
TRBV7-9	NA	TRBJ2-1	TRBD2	TGTGCCAGCATCATAACGCGGGAGAGCGAGCAGTTCTTC	CASIITRESEQFF
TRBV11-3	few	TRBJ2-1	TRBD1	TGTGCCAGCAGTTCCGGGACAGATTACAATGAGCAGTTCTTC	CASSSGTDYNEQFF
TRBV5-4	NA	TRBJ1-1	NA	TGTGCCAGCAGCTTGGGGGGCCCAGGCGGTAACACTGAAGCTTTCTTT	CASSLGGPGGNTEAFF
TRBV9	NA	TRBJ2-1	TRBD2	TGTGCCAGCAGCGTAGTGGCTAGCGGGACTTACAATGAGCAGTTCTTC	CASSVVASGTYNEQFF
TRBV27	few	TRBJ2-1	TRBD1	TGTGCCAGCAGTAGCCCCCGGACAGGGGGGATGAATGAGCAGTTCTTC	CASSSPRTGGMNEQFF
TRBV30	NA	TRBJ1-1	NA	TGTGCCTGGAGTGTATTTTCCGAGAGTGAAGCTTTCTTT	CAWSVFSESEAFF
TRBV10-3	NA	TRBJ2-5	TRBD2	TGTGCCATCAGGCCCGCGGGGGACCAAGAGACCCAGTACTTC	CAIRPAGDQETQYF
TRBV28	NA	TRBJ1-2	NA	TGTGCCAGCAAGGCAGGGGACCTGGATGGCTACACCTTC	CASKAGDLDGYTF
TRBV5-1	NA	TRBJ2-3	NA	TGCGCCAGCAGCCTCGGGACACCAACGGCAGATACGCAGTATTTT	CASSLGTPTADTQYF
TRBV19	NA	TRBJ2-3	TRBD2	TGTGCCAGTAGGACCGGGACTAACACAGATACGCAGTATTTT	CASRTGTNTDTQYF
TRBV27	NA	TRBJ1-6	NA	TGTGCCAGCAGTTCCCGGGGGAAGGGGTCGGGGCTCCTCCACTTT	CASSSRGKGSGLLHF
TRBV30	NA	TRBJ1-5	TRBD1	TGTGCCTGGAGTGTATCTCTAGGTGGGACAGCACATCAGCCCCAGCATTTT	CAWSVSLGGTAHQPQHF
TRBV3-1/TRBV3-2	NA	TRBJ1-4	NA	TGTGCCAGCAGCCAAGATCTTCCAGGTTGGGAAAAACTGTTTTTT	CASSQDLPGWEKLFF